Each of the 14 T cell receptor beta chains below was sequenced from the same sample in a study of blood T cell repertoires in COVID-19. Sequencing was performed with immunoSEQ multiplex PCR; in TCRdb, only in-frame clones are kept and a portion is missing. The table shows around 140,000 clones, with roughly 84% occurring only once. Sequences were obtained from peripheral blood. These receptors came from a woman of 80 years or more with acute or convalescent COVID-19.

This chain connects TRBV7-2 to TRBJ2-7, with D perhaps matching TRBD2 (7 bases). This CDR3 spans 19 amino acids. Trimming took off 5 bases at V and 2 bases at J, with 28 bases between the two ends. CDR1 and CDR2 from the germline V gene are SGHTA and FQGNSA. In nucleotides, the CDR3 is TGTGCCAGCAGCCAAAGGGGGGGACGGGGTGAAGGGGTACCCTACGAGCAGTACTTC. Its translation: CASSQRGGRGEGVPYEQYF.

The V gene is TRBV30, the J gene TRBJ1-3; D is ambiguous. Looked up from germline, CDR1 is GTSNPN and CDR2 is SVGIG (reference sequence). CDR3 length: 13 amino acids. Trimming took 7 bases from V and 0 from J, leaving 10 bases between them. The CDR3 sequence: CAFDTRSGNTIYF. In nucleotides, the CDR3 is TGTGCCTTCGACACCCGCTCTGGAAACACCATATATTTT.

The genes are TRBV7-2 and TRBJ2-4; 9 bases are a match to TRBD1. This CDR3 has 15 residues. CDR1 is SGHTA, CDR2 FQGNSA, per germline. V trimming: 5 bases; J trimming: 8 bases; junction bases outside the gene matches: 10. CDR3 nucleotides: TGTGCCAGCAGCCCGTCCCTACAGGGGGCCGACATTCAGTACTTC. Its protein is CASSPSLQGADIQYF.

The rearrangement joins TRBV29-1 to TRBJ2-1, with 13 bases identical to TRBD2. Trimming removed 4 bases from V and 8 bases from J; junction bases left unmatched: 2. CDR1 and CDR2 from the germline V gene are SQVTM and ANQGSEA. The CDR3 loop spans 13 amino acids. The CDR3 DNA reads as TGCAGCGTTGGGACTAGCGGGAGTGATGAGCAGTTCTTC. This codes for CSVGTSGSDEQFF.

This chain links TRBV19 with TRBJ2-5, with TRBD2 matching over 7 bases. The CDR3 extends over 14 amino acids. Trimming at V came to 5 bases and at J to 0 bases, leaving 3 bases not matched to a gene. CDR1 LNHDA and CDR2 SQIVND come from the germline V gene (reference sequence). This CDR3 is CASSVRGYQETQYF. DNA of the CDR3: TGTGCCAGTAGTGTGCGGGGGTACCAAGAGACCCAGTACTTC. Full variable domain (rest looked up from reference TRBV19 and TRBJ2-5): DGGITQSPKYLFRKEGQNVTLSCEQNLNHDAMYWYRQDPGQGLRLIYYSQIVNDFQKGDIAEGYSVSREKKESFPLTVTSAQKNPTAFYLCASSVRGYQETQYFGPGTRLLVL.

V gene TRBV24-1 combines with J gene TRBJ2-3, with TRBD1 identical over 8 bases. This CDR3 has 16 amino acids. CDR1 is KGHDR, CDR2 SFDVKD, per germline. V trimming: 2 bases; J trimming: 6 bases; junction bases outside the gene matches: 9. Here the CDR3 DNA reads TGTGCCACCAGTGATTCGGGACAGGTTGGTTTGGATACGCAGTATTTT. Translating gives CATSDSGQVGLDTQYF.

V gene TRBV7-2 combines with J gene TRBJ2-7, with D perhaps matching TRBD2 (5 bases). CDR1 and CDR2 from the germline V gene are SGHTA and FQGNSA. The CDR3 loop spans 13 amino acids. V shed 4 bases and J shed 7 bases, with 14 bases lying between them. The CDR3, as DNA: TGTGCCAGCAGCTCAGTTCCGGGGTCAGAGCAGTACTTC. Its translation: CASSSVPGSEQYF.

The chain combines TRBV30 with TRBJ1-5; D possibly corresponds to TRBD1 (5 bases). This CDR3 is built from 13 residues. The ends were cut back, 0 bases at V and 7 bases at J, with 10 bases in the middle. Germline V gives CDR1 GTSNPN, CDR2 SVGIG (reference sequence). The CDR3 DNA reads as TGTGCCTGGAGTGTCAGGGTGGGCCAGCCCCAGCATTTT. The encoded protein is CAWSVRVGQPQHF.

This clone was observed at least ten times. J is TRBJ1-2 and V is TRBV5-1; 8 positions agree with TRBD1. This CDR3 comprises 17 residues. Trimming at V came to 4 bases and at J to 0 bases, leaving 11 bases not matched to a gene. Germline lookup yields CDR1 SGHRS and CDR2 YFSETQ. CDR3 bases: TGCGCCAGCAGCCTACTTCCCAGGGGGCTAGCTAACTATGGCTACACCTTC. Translated: CASSLLPRGLANYGYTF.

This clone has only a few counts. This chain connects TRBV12-5 to TRBJ2-1; 10 bases are shared with TRBD2. Germline-derived CDR1 and CDR2 are LGHNT and FRNRAP. This CDR3 is built from 15 residues. J lost 2 bases, V lost 6 bases, and 4 bases had no gene match. In DNA form, the CDR3 reads TGTGCTAGTGGGCCTAGCGGGGGTGCCTACAATGAGCAGTTCTTC. It yields the protein CASGPSGGAYNEQFF.

In the case of this clone: This sample includes further DNA sequences coding for the same CDR3. The rearrangement uses TRBV30 and TRBJ1-2; 7 bases fit TRBD1. Unmatched junction bases numbered 1, after V lost 4 bases and J lost 2 bases. The CDR3 covers 12 residues. Germline V gene sequence: CDR1 GTSNPN, CDR2 SVGIG (reference sequence). The CDR3 here is CAWTGGNYGYTF. CDR3 nucleotides: TGTGCCTGGACAGGGGGGAACTATGGCTACACCTTC.

Only a few counts were recorded for this clone. The rearrangement links TRBV4-3 to TRBJ1-4, with 9 positions matching TRBD1. Losses at the gene ends were 3 bases for V and 6 bases for J; bases not matched to a gene: 5. The germline CDR1 and CDR2 sequences are LGHNA and YSLEER. CDR3 length: 15 amino acids. In DNA form, the CDR3 reads TGCGCCAGCAGCCAGGACAGGGGATCTTATGAAAAACTGTTTTTT. It yields the protein CASSQDRGSYEKLFF.

The V gene is TRBV11-2, the J gene TRBJ1-4; tentatively, D is TRBD1 (6 bases). Germline CDR1 and CDR2: SGHAT and FQNNGV. V lost 3 bases to trimming and J lost 10 bases, with 15 bases between them. The CDR3 totals 14 residues. The CDR3, as DNA: TGTGCCAGCAGCTTCGGAGAGACAGGTGGAAAACTGTTTTTT. It codes for CASSFGETGGKLFF.

The chain combines TRBV29-1 with TRBJ1-3, with TRBD1 matching 8 bases. Trimming at V came to 6 bases and at J to 2 bases, leaving 0 bases not matched to a gene. Germline V gene data show CDR1 as SQVTM and CDR2 as ANQGSEA. The CDR3 spans 12 residues. The CDR3 sequence: CSVQGAGNTIYF. CDR3 coding DNA: TGCAGCGTACAGGGGGCTGGAAACACCATATATTTT.